This TCR beta chain was sequenced for a study of response to subunit inactivated influenza vaccine. Study-wide results and caveats: New T cells are recruited in small numbers by each seasonal influenza vaccination, according to the authors' suggestion.

This CDR3 contains 11 residues. V was pared by 4 bases and J by 3 bases, with 7 bases between. Germline CDR1 reads DFQATT; CDR2 reads SNEGSKA (reference sequence). Via MiXCR, TCRdb re-called the RT-PCR reads, giving one row per CDR3 protein. This sample has hundreds of thousands of distinct CDR3 sequences; around 8% occur once, and the top ten carry 10% to 15%. This clonotype has just a few counts. The antigen remains undetermined. This clonotype was sampled from a man between 50 and 69 years old who received an inactivated influenza vaccine. The rearrangement uses TRBV20-1 and TRBJ2-7, with unresolved D. The specimen comprised PBMCs from blood, sampled roughly 24 months after vaccination. DNA for the CDR3: TGCAGTGCTAACCCGAGCTACGAGCAGTACTTC. Translated, it gives CSANPSYEQYF.